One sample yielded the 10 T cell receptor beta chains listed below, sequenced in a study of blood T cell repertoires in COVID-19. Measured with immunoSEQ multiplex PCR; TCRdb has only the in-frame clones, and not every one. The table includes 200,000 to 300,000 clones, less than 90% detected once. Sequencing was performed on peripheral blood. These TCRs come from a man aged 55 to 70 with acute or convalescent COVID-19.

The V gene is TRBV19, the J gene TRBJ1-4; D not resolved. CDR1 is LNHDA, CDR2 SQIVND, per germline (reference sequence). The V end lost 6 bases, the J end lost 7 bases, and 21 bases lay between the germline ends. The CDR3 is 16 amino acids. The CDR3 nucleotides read TGTGCCAGTAGACTAACTGCGGGAGGCGGTGGTGAAAAACTGTTTTTT. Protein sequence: CASRLTAGGGGEKLFF.

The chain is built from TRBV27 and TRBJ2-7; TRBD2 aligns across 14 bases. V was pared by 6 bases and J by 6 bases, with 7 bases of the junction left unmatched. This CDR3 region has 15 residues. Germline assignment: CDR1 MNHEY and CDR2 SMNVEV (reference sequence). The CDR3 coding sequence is TGTGCCAGCAGGCGACTAGCGGGGGGGTCGCGCGAGCAGTACTTC. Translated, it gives CASRRLAGGSREQYF.

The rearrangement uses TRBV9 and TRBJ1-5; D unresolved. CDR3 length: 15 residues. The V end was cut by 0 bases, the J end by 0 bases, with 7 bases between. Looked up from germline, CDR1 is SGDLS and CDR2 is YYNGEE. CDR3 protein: CASSVDSYSNQPQHF. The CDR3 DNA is TGTGCCAGCAGCGTAGACAGTTATAGCAATCAGCCCCAGCATTTT.

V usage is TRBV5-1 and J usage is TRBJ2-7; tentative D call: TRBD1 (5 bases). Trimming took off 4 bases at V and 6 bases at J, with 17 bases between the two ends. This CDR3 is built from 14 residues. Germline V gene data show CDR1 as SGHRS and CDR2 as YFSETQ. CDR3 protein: CASSIQGSGLEQYF. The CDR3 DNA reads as TGCGCCAGCAGCATTCAGGGATCGGGCCTCGAGCAGTACTTC.

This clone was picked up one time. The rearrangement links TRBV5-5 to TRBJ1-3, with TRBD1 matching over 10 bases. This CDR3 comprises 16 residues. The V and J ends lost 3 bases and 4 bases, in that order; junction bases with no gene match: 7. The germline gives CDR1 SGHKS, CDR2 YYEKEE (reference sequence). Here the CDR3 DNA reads TGTGCCAGCAGCTCGTGGGGACAGGGGACGGGAAACACCATATATTTT. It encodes CASSSWGQGTGNTIYF.

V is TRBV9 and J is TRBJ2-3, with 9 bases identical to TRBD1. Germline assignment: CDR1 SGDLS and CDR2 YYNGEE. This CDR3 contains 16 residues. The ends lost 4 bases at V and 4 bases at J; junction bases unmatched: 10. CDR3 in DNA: TGTGCCAGCAGCCACCGGGGACAGGGTGTTGCAGATACGCAGTATTTT. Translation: CASSHRGQGVADTQYF.

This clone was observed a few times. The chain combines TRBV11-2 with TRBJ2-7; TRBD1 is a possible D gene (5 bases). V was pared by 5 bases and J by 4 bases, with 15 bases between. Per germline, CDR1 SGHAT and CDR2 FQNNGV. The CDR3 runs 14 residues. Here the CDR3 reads CASSLTVQRYEQYF. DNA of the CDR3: TGTGCCAGCAGCCTGACAGTGCAGAGGTACGAGCAGTACTTC.

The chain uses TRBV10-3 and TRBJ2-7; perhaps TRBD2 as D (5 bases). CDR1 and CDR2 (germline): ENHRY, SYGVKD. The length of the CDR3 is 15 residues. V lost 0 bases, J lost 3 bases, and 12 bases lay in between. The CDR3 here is CAISESTGRNYEQYF. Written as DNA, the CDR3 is TGTGCCATCAGTGAGTCAACGGGAAGGAACTACGAGCAGTACTTC.

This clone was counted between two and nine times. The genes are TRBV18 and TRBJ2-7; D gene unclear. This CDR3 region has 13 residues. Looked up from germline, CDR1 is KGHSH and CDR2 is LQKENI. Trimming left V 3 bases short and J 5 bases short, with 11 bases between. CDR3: CASSPREFNEQYF. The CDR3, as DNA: TGTGCCAGCTCACCTAGAGAATTCAACGAGCAGTACTTC.

In DNA, the CDR3 is TGTGCCAGCAGTTACTCCCCGGGACAGGGGAGCTCCTACGAGCAGTACTTC. This codes for CASSYSPGQGSSYEQYF. The genes are TRBV6-2 or TRBV6-3 and TRBJ2-7; 10 positions match TRBD1. Looked up from germline, CDR1 is MNHEY and CDR2 is SVGEGT. J was trimmed by 0 bases and V by 0 bases; bases with no gene match: 5. CDR3 length: 17 residues.